The rows below give T cell receptor beta chains drawn from one sample of a study of Graves' ophthalmopathy and Graves' hyperthyroidism. Using its own MiXCR run on the multiplex PCR reads, TCRdb lists one record per CDR3 protein. The repertoire holds 400,000 to 450,000 distinct CDR3 sequences, with around 21% as singletons. The sample consisted of peripheral blood. The receptors were gathered from a woman aged 18-30 years with stable Graves' hyperthyroidism. Each CDR3 is given with its conserved first and last residue. The order of the fields is J gene, D gene, V gene, CDR3 length, CDR3 protein. D genes are given only for firm matches.

J gene: TRBJ2-7; D gene: TRBD1; V gene: TRBV28; CDR3 length: 16; CDR3 protein: CASSSTGLGSSYEQYF
J gene: TRBJ1-1; D gene: -; V gene: TRBV6-2/TRBV6-3; CDR3 length: 12; CDR3 protein: CASSSPRASAFF
J gene: TRBJ2-7; D gene: -; V gene: TRBV7-2; CDR3 length: 13; CDR3 protein: CASSLERAHGQYF
J gene: TRBJ2-2; D gene: -; V gene: TRBV28; CDR3 length: 16; CDR3 protein: CAINDPSISRSGELFF
J gene: TRBJ2-2; D gene: TRBD2; V gene: TRBV4-3; CDR3 length: 16; CDR3 protein: CASSQELAALTGELFF
J gene: TRBJ2-7; D gene: -; V gene: TRBV6-2/TRBV6-3; CDR3 length: 14; CDR3 protein: CASSYSGSDYEQYF
J gene: TRBJ1-3; D gene: -; V gene: TRBV10-1; CDR3 length: 15; CDR3 protein: CASSESGDSGNTIYF
J gene: TRBJ1-2; D gene: TRBD1; V gene: TRBV7-6; CDR3 length: 15; CDR3 protein: CASSFTDRDLYGYTF
J gene: TRBJ2-7; D gene: -; V gene: TRBV12-3/TRBV12-4; CDR3 length: 14; CDR3 protein: CASNLLGSGDEQYF
J gene: TRBJ1-1; D gene: -; V gene: TRBV7-9; CDR3 length: 13; CDR3 protein: CASSPPVNTEAFF
J gene: TRBJ1-3; D gene: TRBD1; V gene: TRBV7-2; CDR3 length: 14; CDR3 protein: CASSDRGVGNTIYF
J gene: TRBJ1-1; D gene: -; V gene: TRBV7-9; CDR3 length: 13; CDR3 protein: CASSRGIRTEAFF
J gene: TRBJ2-4; D gene: -; V gene: TRBV12-3/TRBV12-4; CDR3 length: 14; CDR3 protein: CASSLAGAKNIQYF
J gene: TRBJ2-7; D gene: TRBD2; V gene: TRBV11-2; CDR3 length: 13; CDR3 protein: CASSSGSLFEQYF
J gene: TRBJ2-7; D gene: TRBD2; V gene: TRBV6-5; CDR3 length: 17; CDR3 protein: CASSYPDTSGSTYEQYF
J gene: TRBJ1-1; D gene: -; V gene: TRBV28; CDR3 length: 16; CDR3 protein: CASSFRAGQLNTEAFF
J gene: TRBJ1-1; D gene: -; V gene: TRBV11-2; CDR3 length: 11; CDR3 protein: CASSLGTVAFF
J gene: TRBJ1-1; D gene: -; V gene: TRBV19; CDR3 length: 15; CDR3 protein: CASSDRRRANTEAFF